The rows below give T cell receptor beta chains drawn from one sample of a study of cytomegalovirus exposure and HLA in healthy donors. The repertoire was sequenced with immunoSEQ multiplex PCR; TCRdb's copy has only in-frame clones and lacks some. The table has about 110,000 clones, around nine tenths seen once; the top ten hold about 2%. Input material: PBMCs. The receptors shown here come from a woman between 18 and 30 years old in good health and CMV-seronegative. The CDR3 runs from the conserved cysteine through the conserved F or W. A D gene is named only where the DNA matches it firmly. Expanded clones get a size class; other rows say once, few or many, or leave the size out.

clone_size | j_call | v_call | d_call | cdr3_aa | cdr3_nt
- | TRBJ1-1 | TRBV4-3 | - | CASSRYGAGTHMNTEAFF | TGCGCCAGCAGCCGATATGGGGCGGGAACTCACATGAACACTGAAGCTTTCTTT
- | TRBJ1-4 | TRBV6-1 | - | CASSEIGRLNEKLFF | TGTGCCAGCAGTGAAATCGGCAGACTCAATGAAAAACTGTTTTTT
- | TRBJ2-3 | TRBV4-3 | TRBD2 | CASSQKIPGLAGTDTQYF | TGCGCCAGCAGCCAAAAAATCCCGGGACTAGCGGGCACAGATACGCAGTATTTT
- | TRBJ2-7 | TRBV4-2 | TRBD2 | CASSHQFSGGTYEQYF | TGTGCCAGCAGCCACCAATTTAGCGGGGGGACCTACGAGCAGTACTTC
- | TRBJ2-3 | TRBV9 | TRBD2 | CASSVGPSGSSEDTQYF | TGTGCCAGCAGCGTAGGCCCTAGCGGGAGTTCAGAAGATACGCAGTATTTT
- | TRBJ1-3 | TRBV13 | - | CASSFKGNTIYF | TGTGCCAGCAGCTTCAAAGGAAACACCATATATTTT
- | TRBJ2-1 | TRBV27 | - | CASRSREDEQFF | TGTGCCAGCAGGTCTAGGGAGGATGAGCAGTTCTTC
few | TRBJ1-1 | TRBV2 | - | CASRASTEAFF | TGTGCCAGCAGGGCCTCCACTGAAGCTTTCTTT
- | TRBJ2-2 | TRBV30 | - | CAWSVRGAGELFF | TGTGCCTGGAGTGTCAGGGGGGCAGGGGAGCTGTTTTTT
once | TRBJ2-3 | TRBV5-4 | TRBD1 | CASTGQGTDTQYF | TGTGCCAGCACCGGACAGGGGACTGATACGCAGTATTTT
once | TRBJ2-5 | TRBV10-2 | TRBD2 | CASCSAGGYQETQYF | TGCGCCAGCTGTTCAGCGGGGGGGTACCAAGAGACCCAGTACTTC
- | TRBJ2-7 | TRBV6-4 | TRBD1 | CASSDPSVRDSYEQYF | TGTGCCAGCAGTGACCCTTCCGTCCGGGACAGCTACGAGCAGTACTTC
- | TRBJ1-5 | TRBV19 | TRBD1 | CASSIERTGRYSNQPQHF | TGTGCCAGTAGTATAGAACGGACAGGTCGATATAGCAATCAGCCCCAGCATTTT
- | TRBJ2-1 | TRBV6-5 | - | CASRGTSSYNEQFF | TGTGCCAGCCGCGGGACGAGCTCCTACAATGAGCAGTTCTTC
- | TRBJ2-5 | TRBV7-3 | TRBD2 | CASSTGLAGEETQYF | TGTGCCAGCAGTACCGGACTAGCGGGAGAAGAGACCCAGTACTTC
- | TRBJ1-1 | TRBV7-2 | TRBD1 | CASSLAAQGATGEAFF | TGTGCCAGCAGCTTAGCTGCACAGGGGGCTACAGGTGAAGCTTTCTTT
- | TRBJ2-3 | TRBV10-3 | TRBD2 | CAIRTSADTQYF | TGTGCCATCCGGACTAGCGCAGATACGCAGTATTTT
- | TRBJ2-7 | TRBV27 | TRBD1 | CASSFTVDRVIPYEQYF | TGTGCCAGCAGTTTTACTGTAGACAGGGTTATACCCTACGAGCAGTACTTC
- | TRBJ1-2 | TRBV7-8 | TRBD1 | CASSTRTGKDGYTF | TGTGCCAGCAGCACAAGGACAGGGAAGGATGGCTACACCTTC
- | TRBJ2-1 | TRBV7-3 | TRBD2 | CASSPSGGTYNEQFF | TGTGCCAGCAGCCCTAGCGGGGGAACGTACAATGAGCAGTTCTTC
- | TRBJ2-2 | TRBV12-2 | - | CASRLVGCGGRVWRNTGELFF | TGTGCAAGTCGCTTAGTAGGCTGCGGCGGGAGGGTATGGAGGAACACCGGGGAGCTGTTTTTT
- | TRBJ1-3 | TRBV6-1 | - | CAANLARERNTIYF | TGTGCCGCAAACCTAGCCCGGGAACGAAACACCATATATTTT
- | TRBJ1-5 | TRBV28 | TRBD1 | CATYPQGTNQPQHF | TGTGCCACCTACCCACAGGGGACAAATCAGCCCCAGCATTTT
- | TRBJ1-1 | TRBV20-1 | - | CSESRYTEAFF | TGCAGTGAGTCGCGGTACACTGAAGCTTTCTTT
- | TRBJ1-4 | TRBV6-5 | - | CASSSHGSLAEKLFF | TGTGCCAGCAGTTCCCACGGGTCCCTGGCAGAAAAACTGTTTTTT
- | TRBJ2-5 | TRBV7-2 | - | CASSSQGQETQYF | TGTGCCAGCAGCTCACAGGGTCAAGAGACCCAGTACTTC
- | TRBJ2-7 | TRBV5-1 | - | CASSFEGRDVAEQYF | TGCGCCAGCAGCTTCGAGGGTCGCGATGTAGCCGAGCAGTACTTC
- | TRBJ1-2 | TRBV6-4 | TRBD1 | CASSSKRGDREDYGYTF | TGTGCCAGCAGTTCCAAACGCGGGGACAGGGAGGACTATGGCTACACCTTC
- | TRBJ1-5 | TRBV19 | - | CASTLRGSGNQPQHF | TGTGCCAGTACCCTGCGGGGATCTGGCAATCAGCCCCAGCATTTT
- | TRBJ2-2 | TRBV29-1 | - | CSVEAGVNTGELFF | TGCAGCGTTGAAGCAGGGGTGAACACCGGGGAGCTGTTTTTT